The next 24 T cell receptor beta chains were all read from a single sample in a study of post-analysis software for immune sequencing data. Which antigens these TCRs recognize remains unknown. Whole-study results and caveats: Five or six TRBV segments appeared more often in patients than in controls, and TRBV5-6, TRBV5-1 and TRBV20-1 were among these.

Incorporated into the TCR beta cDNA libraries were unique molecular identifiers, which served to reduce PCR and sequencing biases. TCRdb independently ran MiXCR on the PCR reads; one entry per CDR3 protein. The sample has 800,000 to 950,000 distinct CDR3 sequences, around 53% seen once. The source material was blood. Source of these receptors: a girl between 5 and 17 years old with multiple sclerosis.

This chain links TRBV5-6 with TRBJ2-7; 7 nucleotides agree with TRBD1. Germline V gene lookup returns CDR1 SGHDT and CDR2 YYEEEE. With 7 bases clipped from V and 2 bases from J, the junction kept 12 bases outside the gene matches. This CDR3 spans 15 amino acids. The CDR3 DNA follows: TGTGCCAGCCGCCTTTACACGGGACAGACCTACGAGCAGTACTTC. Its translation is CASRLYTGQTYEQYF.

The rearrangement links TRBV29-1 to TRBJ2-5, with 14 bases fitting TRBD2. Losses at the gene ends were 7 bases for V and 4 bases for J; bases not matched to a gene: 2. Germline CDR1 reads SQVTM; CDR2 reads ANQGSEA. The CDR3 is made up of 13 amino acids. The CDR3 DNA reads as TGCAGCGGGGGACTAGCGGGAGTAGAGACCCAGTACTTC. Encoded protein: CSGGLAGVETQYF.

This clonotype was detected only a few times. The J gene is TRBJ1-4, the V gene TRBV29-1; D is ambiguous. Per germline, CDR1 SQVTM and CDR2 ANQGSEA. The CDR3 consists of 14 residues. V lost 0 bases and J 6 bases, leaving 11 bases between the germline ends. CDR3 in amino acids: CSVEDGEGYEKLFF. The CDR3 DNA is TGCAGCGTTGAAGATGGAGAAGGGTATGAAAAACTGTTTTTT.

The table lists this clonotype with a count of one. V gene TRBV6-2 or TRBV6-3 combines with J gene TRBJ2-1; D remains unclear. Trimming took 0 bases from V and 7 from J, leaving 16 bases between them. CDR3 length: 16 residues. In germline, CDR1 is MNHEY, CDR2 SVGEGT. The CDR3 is CASSYSKGTLRNEQFF. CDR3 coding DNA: TGTGCCAGCAGTTACTCGAAGGGTACTTTGAGGAATGAGCAGTTCTTC.

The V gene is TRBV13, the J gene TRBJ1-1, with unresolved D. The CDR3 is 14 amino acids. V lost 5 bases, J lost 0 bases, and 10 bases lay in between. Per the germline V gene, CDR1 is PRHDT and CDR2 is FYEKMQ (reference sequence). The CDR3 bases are TGTGCCAGCAGCCCTAGGGTTATGAACACTGAAGCTTTCTTT. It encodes CASSPRVMNTEAFF.

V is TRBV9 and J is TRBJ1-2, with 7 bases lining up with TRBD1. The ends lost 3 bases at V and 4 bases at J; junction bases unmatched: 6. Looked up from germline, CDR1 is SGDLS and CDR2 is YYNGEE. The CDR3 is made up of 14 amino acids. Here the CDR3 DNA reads TGTGCCAGCAGCGCCTCGGGACAGTCCTATGGCTACACCTTC. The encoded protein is CASSASGQSYGYTF.

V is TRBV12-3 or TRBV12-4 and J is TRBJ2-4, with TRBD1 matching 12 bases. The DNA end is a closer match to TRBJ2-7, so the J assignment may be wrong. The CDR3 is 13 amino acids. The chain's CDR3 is CASGTGGAYEQYF. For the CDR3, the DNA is TGTGCCAGCGGGACAGGGGGCGCCTACGAGCAGTACTTC.

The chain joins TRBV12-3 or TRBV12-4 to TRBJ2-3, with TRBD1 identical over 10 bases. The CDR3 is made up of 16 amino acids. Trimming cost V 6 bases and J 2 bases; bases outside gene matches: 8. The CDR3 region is CASSLRDRGLTDTQYF. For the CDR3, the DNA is TGTGCCAGCAGCCTTCGGGACAGGGGACTCACAGATACGCAGTATTTT.

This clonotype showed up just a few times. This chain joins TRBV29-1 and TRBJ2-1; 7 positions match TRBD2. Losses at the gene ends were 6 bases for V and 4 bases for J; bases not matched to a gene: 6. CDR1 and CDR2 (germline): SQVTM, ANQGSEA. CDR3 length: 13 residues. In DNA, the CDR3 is TGCAGCGTGGGCTCGCGGGGGTACAATGAGCAGTTCTTC. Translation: CSVGSRGYNEQFF.

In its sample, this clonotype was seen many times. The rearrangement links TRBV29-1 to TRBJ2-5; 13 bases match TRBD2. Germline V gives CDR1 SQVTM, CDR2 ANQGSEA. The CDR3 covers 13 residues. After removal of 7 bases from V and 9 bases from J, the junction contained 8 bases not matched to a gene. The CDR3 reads CSAGTSGVPSQYF. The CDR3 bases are TGCAGCGCCGGGACTAGCGGGGTTCCTTCCCAGTACTTC.

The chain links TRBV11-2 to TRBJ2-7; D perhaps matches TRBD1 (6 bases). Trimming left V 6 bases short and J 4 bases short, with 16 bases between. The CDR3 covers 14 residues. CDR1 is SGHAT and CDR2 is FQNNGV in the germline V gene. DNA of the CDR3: TGTGCCAGCAGTATCACCGGGACATCGTACGAGCAGTACTTC. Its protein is CASSITGTSYEQYF. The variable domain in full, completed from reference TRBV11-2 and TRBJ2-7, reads EAGVAQSPRYKIIEKRQSVAFWCNPISGHATLYWYQQILGQGPKLLIQFQNNGVVDDSQLPKDRFSAERLKGVDSTLKIQPAKLEDSAVYLCASSITGTSYEQYFGPGTRLTVT.

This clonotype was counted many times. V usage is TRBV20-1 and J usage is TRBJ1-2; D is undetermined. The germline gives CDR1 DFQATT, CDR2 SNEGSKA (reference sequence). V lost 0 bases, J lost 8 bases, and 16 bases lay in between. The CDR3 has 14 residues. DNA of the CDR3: TGCAGTGCTAGAGAACCGTCCCGGCTGGGCGGCTACACCTTC. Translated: CSAREPSRLGGYTF.

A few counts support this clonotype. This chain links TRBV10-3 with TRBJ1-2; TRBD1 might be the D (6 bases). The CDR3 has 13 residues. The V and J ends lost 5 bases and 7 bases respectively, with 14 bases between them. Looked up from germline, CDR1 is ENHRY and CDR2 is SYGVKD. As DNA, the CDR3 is TGTGCCATCAGTACAGGGCCGGAGGCTGGCTACACCTTC. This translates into CAISTGPEAGYTF.

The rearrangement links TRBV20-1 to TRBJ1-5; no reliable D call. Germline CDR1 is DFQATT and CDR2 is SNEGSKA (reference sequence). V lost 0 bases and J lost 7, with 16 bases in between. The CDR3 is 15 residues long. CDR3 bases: TGCAGTGCTAGAGATGTGAGGACTCGTATCCAGCCCCAGCATTTT. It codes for CSARDVRTRIQPQHF.

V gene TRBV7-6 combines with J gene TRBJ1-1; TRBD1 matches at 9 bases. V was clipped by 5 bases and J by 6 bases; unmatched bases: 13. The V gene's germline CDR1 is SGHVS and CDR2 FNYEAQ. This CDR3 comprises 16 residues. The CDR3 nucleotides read TGTGCCAGCAGCCCCGCGGGACAGGGAGGTATCGCTGAAGCTTTCTTT. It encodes CASSPAGQGGIAEAFF.

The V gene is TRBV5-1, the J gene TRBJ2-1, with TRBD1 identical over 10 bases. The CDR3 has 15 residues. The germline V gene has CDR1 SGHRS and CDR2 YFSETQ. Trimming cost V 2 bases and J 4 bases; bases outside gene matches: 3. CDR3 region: CASSLWGQGYNEQFF. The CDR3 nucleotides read TGCGCCAGCAGCTTATGGGGACAGGGGTACAATGAGCAGTTCTTC.

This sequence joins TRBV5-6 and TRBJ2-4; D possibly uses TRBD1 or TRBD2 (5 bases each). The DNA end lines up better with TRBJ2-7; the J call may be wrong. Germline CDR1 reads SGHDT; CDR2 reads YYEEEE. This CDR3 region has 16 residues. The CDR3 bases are TGTGCCAGCAGCTTTGATTGGGGGAGTGAATGGTCCGAGCAGTACTTC. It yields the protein CASSFDWGSEWSEQYF.

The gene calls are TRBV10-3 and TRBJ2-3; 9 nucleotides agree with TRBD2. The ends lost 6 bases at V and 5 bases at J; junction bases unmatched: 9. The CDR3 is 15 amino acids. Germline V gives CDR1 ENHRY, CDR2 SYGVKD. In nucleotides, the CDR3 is TGTGCCATCAGCAGATTTAGCGGGGGTAAAGATACGCAGTATTTT. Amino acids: CAISRFSGGKDTQYF.

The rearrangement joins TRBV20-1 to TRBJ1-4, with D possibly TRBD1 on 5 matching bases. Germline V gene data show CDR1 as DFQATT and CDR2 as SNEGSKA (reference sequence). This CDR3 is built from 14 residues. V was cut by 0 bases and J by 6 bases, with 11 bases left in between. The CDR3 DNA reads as TGCAGTGCTAGAGATTCTCAGGGCGATGAAAAACTGTTTTTT. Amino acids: CSARDSQGDEKLFF.

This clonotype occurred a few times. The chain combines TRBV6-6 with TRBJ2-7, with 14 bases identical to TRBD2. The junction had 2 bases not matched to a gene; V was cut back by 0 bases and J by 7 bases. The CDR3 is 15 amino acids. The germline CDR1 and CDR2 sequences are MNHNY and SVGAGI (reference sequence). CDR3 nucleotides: TGTGCCAGCAGTTACTCGACTAGCGGGAGGGCTGAGCAGTACTTC. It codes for CASSYSTSGRAEQYF.

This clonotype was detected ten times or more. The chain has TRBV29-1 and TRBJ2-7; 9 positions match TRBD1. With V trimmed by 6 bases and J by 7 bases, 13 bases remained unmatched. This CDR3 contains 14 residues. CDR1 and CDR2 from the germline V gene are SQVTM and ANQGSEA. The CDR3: CSVLGDRVEREQYF. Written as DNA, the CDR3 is TGCAGCGTCTTAGGGGACAGGGTTGAACGAGAGCAGTACTTC.

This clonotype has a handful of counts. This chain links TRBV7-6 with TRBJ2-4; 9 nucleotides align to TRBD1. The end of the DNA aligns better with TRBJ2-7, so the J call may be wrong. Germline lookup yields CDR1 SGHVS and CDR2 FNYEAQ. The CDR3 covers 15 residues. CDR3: CASSLGPGTGIEQYF. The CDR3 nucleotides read TGTGCCAGCAGCTTAGGTCCCGGGACAGGGATCGAGCAGTACTTC.

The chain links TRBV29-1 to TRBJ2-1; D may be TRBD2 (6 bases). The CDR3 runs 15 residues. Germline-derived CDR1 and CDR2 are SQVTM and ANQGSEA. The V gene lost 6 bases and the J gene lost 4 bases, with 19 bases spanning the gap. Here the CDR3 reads CSVPFRGREYNEQFF. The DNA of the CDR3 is TGCAGCGTCCCCTTCCGGGGACGGGAGTACAATGAGCAGTTCTTC.

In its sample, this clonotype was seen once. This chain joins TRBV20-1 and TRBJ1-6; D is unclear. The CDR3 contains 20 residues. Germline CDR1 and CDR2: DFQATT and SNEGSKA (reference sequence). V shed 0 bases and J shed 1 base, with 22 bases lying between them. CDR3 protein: CSARDVSKFGPGSYNSPLHF. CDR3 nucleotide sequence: TGCAGTGCTAGAGATGTGTCGAAATTCGGCCCGGGTTCCTATAATTCACCCCTCCACTTT.